The 25 T cell receptor beta chains below all came from one sample that was sequenced in a study of T cells in Graves' hyperthyroidism and ophthalmopathy. It was RNA transcripts that yielded the amplified TCR beta CDR3 regions. TCR CDR3 regions were first amplified by RT-PCR with HTBI primers. In TCRdb, the multiplex PCR reads were re-called with MiXCR into one record per CDR3 protein. Among around 270,000 distinct CDR3 sequences listed, roughly a fifth were seen once. Sequenced: blood. All receptors derive from a man aged 45 to 65 with Graves' ophthalmopathy.

With regard to this clonotype: A clone one base away is much larger, so this may be a read error. The CDR3 bases are TGTGCCGGCAGTTACCGGACAGGGCGGAACACCGGGGAGCTGTTTTTT. It is translated as CAGSYRTGRNTGELFF. This rearrangement joins TRBV28 to TRBJ2-2, with 8 positions matching TRBD1. The CDR3 contains 16 residues. Germline loops: CDR1 MDHEN, CDR2 SYDVKM.

This clonotype was picked up many times. The V and J genes are TRBV20-1 and TRBJ1-1; D call uncertain. With 5 bases removed from V and 5 bases from J, the gap between germline ends came to 21 bases. This CDR3 contains 15 residues. Per the germline V gene, CDR1 is DFQATT and CDR2 is SNEGSKA (reference sequence). CDR3 sequence reads: CSARYIKARRTEAFF. The CDR3 nucleotides read TGCAGTGCTCGGTATATAAAGGCCAGGAGGACTGAAGCTTTCTTT.

There are many counts of this clonotype. The chain is built from TRBV5-1 and TRBJ1-3; D not certain. Trimming cost V 1 base and J 0 bases, with 5 bases left between them. In germline, CDR1 is SGHRS, CDR2 YFSETQ. The CDR3 totals 14 residues. The CDR3: CASSLYDSGNTIYF. The CDR3 nucleotides are TGCGCCAGCAGCTTGTACGACTCTGGAAACACCATATATTTT.

This clonotype was seen ten or more times. V gene TRBV11-2 combines with J gene TRBJ2-5, with TRBD1 identical over 10 bases. The CDR3 contains 13 residues. Looked up from germline, CDR1 is SGHAT and CDR2 is FQNNGV. V trimming: 4 bases; J trimming: 5 bases; junction bases outside the gene matches: 1. The CDR3 coding sequence is TGTGCCAGCAGCTGGGACAGGGGCGAGACCCAGTACTTC. This codes for CASSWDRGETQYF.

The chain uses TRBV15 and TRBJ1-2, with 9 bases aligning to TRBD1. The CDR3 totals 15 residues. In germline, CDR1 is LNHNV, CDR2 YYDKDF (reference sequence). Germline trimming cut 3 bases from V and 3 bases from J; bases unmatched to any gene: 5. CDR3 DNA sequence: TGTGCCACCAGCAGGCCACAGGGGGCGGACTATGGCTACACCTTC. Translating it yields CATSRPQGADYGYTF.

V is TRBV10-3 and J is TRBJ1-6, with D hard to call. V was trimmed by 10 bases and J by 9 bases, leaving 16 bases between them. CDR3 length: 13 amino acids. Germline V gene lookup returns CDR1 ENHRY and CDR2 SYGVKD. The CDR3 sequence: CATLSGQSSPLHF. As DNA, the CDR3 is TGTGCCACCTTGAGCGGCCAGTCTTCACCCCTCCACTTT.

In its sample, this clonotype was seen many times. The chain couples TRBV3-1 to TRBJ2-1; D ambiguous. Deletions cut 0 bases from V and 2 bases from J, with 5 bases between. The CDR3 has 14 residues. Germline V gene lookup returns CDR1 LGHDT and CDR2 YNNKEL (reference sequence). The CDR3: CASSQDQPYNEQFF. CDR3 sequence (DNA): TGTGCCAGCAGCCAAGACCAGCCCTACAATGAGCAGTTCTTC.

This clonotype was detected a few times. Here the CDR3 reads CATSDPRGYTDTQYF. Written as DNA, the CDR3 is TGTGCCACCAGTGATCCTCGGGGCTACACAGATACGCAGTATTTT. The V and J genes are TRBV24-1 and TRBJ2-3; tentatively, D is TRBD1 or TRBD2 (5 bases each). This CDR3 is built from 15 residues. Germline lookup yields CDR1 KGHDR and CDR2 SFDVKD. V shed 3 bases and J shed 2 bases, with 11 bases lying between them.

This clonotype was observed a few times. The V gene is TRBV7-3, the J gene TRBJ2-1, with TRBD2 matching over 10 bases. Germline values: CDR1 SGHTA, CDR2 FQGTGA. This CDR3 is 15 amino acids long. Trimming took 2 bases from V and 6 from J; bases not matched to a gene: 4. The chain's CDR3 is CASSLASGRGNEQFF. CDR3 DNA: TGTGCCAGCAGCTTAGCTAGCGGGAGAGGCAATGAGCAGTTCTTC. The variable domain in full, completed from reference TRBV7-3 and TRBJ2-1, reads GAGVSQTPSNKVTEKGKYVELRCDPISGHTALYWYRQSLGQGPEFLIYFQGTGAADDSGLPNDRFFAVRPEGSVSTLKIQRTERGDSAVYLCASSLASGRGNEQFFGPGTRLTVL.

The rearrangement uses TRBV3-1 and TRBJ2-5; the match to TRBD1 covers 7 bases. Germline V gene lookup returns CDR1 LGHDT and CDR2 YNNKEL (reference sequence). The junction had 13 bases not matched to a gene; V was cut back by 4 bases and J by 14 bases. This CDR3 is 13 amino acids long. The CDR3 bases are TGTGCCAGCAGCCGGTCCGGGACAGCTTCTCCATACTTC. Translating gives CASSRSGTASPYF.

This clonotype was observed at least ten times. The chain links TRBV28 to TRBJ2-7, with D unclear. Germline lookup yields CDR1 MDHEN and CDR2 SYDVKM. V lost 6 bases and J lost 0, with 18 bases in between. There are 16 residues in the CDR3. Here the CDR3 DNA reads TGTGCCAGCAGCCTTCTGTGGCAGGCCCCCTCCTACGAGCAGTACTTC. This sequence encodes CASSLLWQAPSYEQYF.

A note on this clonotype: This may be a read error: a much more frequent sequence differs by one nucleotide. The rearrangement joins TRBV4-1 to TRBJ2-3; 11 bases line up with TRBD2. The length of the CDR3 is 16 residues. Germline V CDR1 and CDR2: MGHRA, YSYEKL. For the CDR3, the DNA is TGTGCCAGCAGCCACGATCTAGCGGGAGGTACAGATACGCAGTATTTT. Translation gives CASSHDLAGGTDTQYF.

This clonotype appeared a few times. The genes are TRBV12-5 and TRBJ2-5, with D perhaps matching TRBD1 or TRBD2 (6 bases each). Per germline, CDR1 LGHNT and CDR2 FRNRAP. Deletions cut 5 bases from V and 5 bases from J, with 18 bases between. CDR3 length: 15 residues. The DNA of the CDR3 is TGTGCTAGTGGTCCCACCCAGGGGAGGAGGGAGACCCAGTACTTC. This sequence encodes CASGPTQGRRETQYF.

This clonotype was seen only a few times. The rearrangement links TRBV11-2 to TRBJ2-1; possible D gene TRBD1, 6 bases. The CDR3 is 15 residues long. CDR1 SGHAT and CDR2 FQNNGV come from the germline V gene. The ends were cut back, 5 bases at V and 0 bases at J, with 11 bases in the middle. The CDR3 protein is CASSLRDNSYNEQFF. CDR3 sequence (DNA): TGTGCCAGCAGCCTCCGGGACAACTCCTACAATGAGCAGTTCTTC. Together with reference TRBV11-2 and TRBJ2-1, the CDR3 gives the full variable domain: EAGVAQSPRYKIIEKRQSVAFWCNPISGHATLYWYQQILGQGPKLLIQFQNNGVVDDSQLPKDRFSAERLKGVDSTLKIQPAKLEDSAVYLCASSLRDNSYNEQFFGPGTRLTVL.

V and J are TRBV7-3 and TRBJ2-2; 10 bases map to TRBD1. The CDR3 length is 16 residues. Per the germline V gene, CDR1 is SGHTA and CDR2 is FQGTGA. J lost 5 bases, V lost 5 bases, and 8 bases had no gene match. DNA for the CDR3: TGTGCCAGCAGCCCCCGACAGGGGGCGCCGACCGGGGAGCTGTTTTTT. Protein: CASSPRQGAPTGELFF.

V gene TRBV19 combines with J gene TRBJ2-7; TRBD2 matches 12 bases. The CDR3 contains 14 residues. Trimming cost V 5 bases and J 3 bases; bases outside gene matches: 2. Germline V lookup: CDR1 LNHDA, CDR2 SQIVND (reference sequence). CDR3 loop: CASSSSGRVYEQYF. CDR3 bases: TGTGCCAGTAGTTCTAGCGGGAGGGTCTACGAGCAGTACTTC.

This clonotype has at least ten counts. The chain couples TRBV6-1 to TRBJ1-5, with D unresolved. This CDR3 is 14 amino acids long. Trimming cost V 2 bases and J 4 bases, with 9 bases left between them. The germline V gene has CDR1 MNHNS and CDR2 SASEGT. DNA of the CDR3: TGTGCCAGCAGTGAATGGGGTCGGAATCAGCCCCAGCATTTT. Translated: CASSEWGRNQPQHF.

This rearrangement joins TRBV28 to TRBJ2-2, with unresolved D. In germline, CDR1 is MDHEN, CDR2 SYDVKM. V lost 5 bases and J 5 bases, leaving 12 bases between the germline ends. The CDR3 is 14 residues long. The CDR3 nucleotides are TGTGCCAGCAGTCCGCACCTTACTACCGGGGAGCTGTTTTTT. Translating gives CASSPHLTTGELFF.

This rearrangement joins TRBV7-2 to TRBJ1-5; a possible D gene is TRBD1 (5 bases). This CDR3 has 15 residues. The V gene lost 3 bases and the J gene lost 6 bases, with 15 bases spanning the gap. In germline, CDR1 is SGHTA, CDR2 FQGNSA. The CDR3 bases are TGTGCCAGCAGCTTCGGTAGGGACCGGAGTCAGCCCCAGCATTTT. It translates to CASSFGRDRSQPQHF.

This clonotype was seen only a few times. The chain employs TRBV7-6 and TRBJ1-1, with 10 bases lining up with TRBD1. J was trimmed by 0 bases and V by 5 bases; bases with no gene match: 6. Germline-derived CDR1 and CDR2 are SGHVS and FNYEAQ. The CDR3 sequence is 16 residues long. CDR3 in DNA: TGTGCCAGCAGCCAGACGACAGGGGGCTTGAACACTGAAGCTTTCTTT. Amino acids: CASSQTTGGLNTEAFF.

This chain joins TRBV5-1 and TRBJ2-7; 10 bases fit TRBD2. V shed 5 bases, J shed 3 bases, and the junction held 8 bases outside the gene matches. The CDR3 spans 15 residues. Germline-derived CDR1 and CDR2 are SGHRS and YFSETQ. The DNA for the CDR3 is TGCGCCAGCAGACCCGGACTAGCGGCGATCTACGAGCAGTACTTC. Translating it yields CASRPGLAAIYEQYF.

This clonotype was counted many times. The chain recombines TRBV6-1 with TRBJ1-6; 7 nucleotides match TRBD1. The ends lost 6 bases at V and 10 bases at J; junction bases unmatched: 12. Germline values: CDR1 MNHNS, CDR2 SASEGT. The CDR3 totals 15 residues. CDR3 coding DNA: TGTGCCAGCAGGGACAGGAGCTCTAAGGAGTCACCCCTCCACTTT. It codes for CASRDRSSKESPLHF.

The chain has TRBV19 and TRBJ1-1, with TRBD1 matching 8 bases. The CDR3 sequence is 15 residues long. V was pared by 6 bases and J by 1 base, with 7 bases of the junction left unmatched. CDR1 and CDR2 (germline): LNHDA, SQIVND (reference sequence). The CDR3 reads CASSALDRANTEAFF. In DNA form, the CDR3 reads TGTGCCAGTAGCGCCTTGGACAGGGCGAACACTGAAGCTTTCTTT.

This clonotype occurred a few times. V and J are TRBV7-9 and TRBJ2-6; maybe TRBD2 (5 bases). This CDR3 is built from 16 residues. Per germline, CDR1 SEHNR and CDR2 FQNEAQ (reference sequence). V was shortened by 5 bases and J by 4 bases, with 15 bases between the two germline ends. CDR3: CASSAPEGAGANVLTF. In DNA form, the CDR3 reads TGTGCCAGCAGCGCCCCCGAGGGAGCCGGGGCCAACGTCCTGACTTTC.

The chain employs TRBV29-1 and TRBJ2-7, with TRBD1 identical over 10 bases. This CDR3 has 14 residues. In germline, CDR1 is SQVTM, CDR2 ANQGSEA. The CDR3 here is CFLRTGTGADEQYF. CDR3 sequence (DNA): TGCTTTCTCCGCACCGGGACAGGGGCAGACGAGCAGTACTTC.